The present T cell receptor beta chain was sequenced within a study of T cells in localized non-small cell lung cancer (dated by TCRdb to 2020 to 2022). At the level of the whole study: The study analyzed T cell repertoires of under 250 early-stage NSCLC patients, comparing tumors and uninvolved tumor-adjacent lungs. The mean age of the NSCLC patients was under 70 years, with about 120 men and about a hundred women. The cohort comprised 236 treatment-naïve NSCLC patients with resected, localized lung tumors.

The immunoSEQ Assay was used to sequence TCR beta CDR3 regions from DNA. The authors' pipeline ran thus. To compute T cell density, TCR beta template counts were normalized to usable DNA, which was estimated by amplifying housekeeping genes. Richness was estimated with the preseqR package, extrapolating to 400,000 templates for PBMC samples and 120,000 templates for tissue samples. Clonality was taken to be one minus Pielou's evenness. Tissue-enriched TCRs were identified by differential abundance testing using productive amino-acid clonotypes, minimum total count 5 and alpha 0.1. Repertoire overlap between compartments was quantified with the Jaccard Index and Morisita Overlap Index. GLIPH grouped TCR beta CDR3s together with public tetramer-defined viral CDR3s, and a viral motif had to include at least three viral sequences and show V-gene enrichment. TCRdb took over this immuneACCESS table, retaining in-frame rearrangements with V and J assigned. Such tables are incomplete; in checked studies, under half of the missing clones stem from an unresolved V gene, and the remainder is unexplained. The V and J calls and clone size were taken over from that table, and D and trimming were inferred from the DNA. The sample table records about 47,000 clones; about 88% of these occur just once. The ten largest make up 2.5% of the sample.

Study-wide conclusions, independent of this receptor: Because the study design was exploratory, TCR variables were selected using unadjusted p-values without false-discovery rate correction. Higher T cell density in blood was associated with longer overall survival, whereas higher clonality in adjacent lung was associated with shorter survival. A median of roughly 50 of the top 100 tumor clones turned up in the paired uninvolved adjacent lung, and 28 of those clones also ranked among the top 100 of that same adjacent lung. Because multi-region tumor sequencing was not performed, intratumor heterogeneity could not be ruled out. Uninvolved tumor-adjacent lung showed the highest T cell clonality, higher than tumor, which suggests more focused antigenic responses in the adjacent lung.

In the case of this clone: The clone's antigen remains unknown. Base qualities are not at hand, and no much larger clone is one base apart.

Deletion took 0 bases off V and 7 bases off J, with a span of 16 bases between the germline ends. Looking up the germline V gene yields CDR1 MGHRA and CDR2 YSYEKL. The CDR3 numbers 16 residues from cysteine through phenylalanine. Only the CDR3 part of the read is kept: 48 bases, read in frame from the first base. At diagnosis, peripheral blood, uninvolved tumor-adjacent lung and tumor were collected and were preserved as a mix of fresh-frozen and FFPE material. For TCR repertoire profiling, blood samples were analyzed as peripheral blood mononuclear cells. This specimen was PBMCs, taken before any cancer treatment. This TCR was recovered from a man aged 35 to 70 with stage II lung adenocarcinoma. Recombination linked TRBV4-1 to TRBJ1-3, and perhaps TRBD1 as D gene, on 5 matching bases. In nucleotide form, the sequence is TGCGCCAGCAGCCAAGATCTCCAGGGTAACGGGAACACCATATATTTT. This encodes CASSQDLQGNGNTIYF.